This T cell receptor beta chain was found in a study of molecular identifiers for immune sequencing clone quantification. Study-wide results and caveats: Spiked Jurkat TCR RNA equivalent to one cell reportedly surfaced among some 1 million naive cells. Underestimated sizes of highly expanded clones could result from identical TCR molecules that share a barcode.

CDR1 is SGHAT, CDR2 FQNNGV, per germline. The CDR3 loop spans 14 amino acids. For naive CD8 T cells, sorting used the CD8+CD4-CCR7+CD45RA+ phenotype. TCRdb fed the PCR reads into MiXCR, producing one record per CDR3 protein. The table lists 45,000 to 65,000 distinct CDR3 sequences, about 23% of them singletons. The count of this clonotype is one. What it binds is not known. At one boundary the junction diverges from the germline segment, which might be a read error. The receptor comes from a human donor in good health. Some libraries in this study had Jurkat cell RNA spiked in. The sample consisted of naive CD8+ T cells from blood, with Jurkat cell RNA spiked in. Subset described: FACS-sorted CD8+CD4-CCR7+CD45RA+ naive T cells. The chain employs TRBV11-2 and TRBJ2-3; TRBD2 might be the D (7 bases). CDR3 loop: CARRGGGYPDTQYF. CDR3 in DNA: TGTGCCCGCAGAGGCGGGGGCTACCCAGATACGCAGTATTTT.